This TCR beta chain is drawn from a study of blood T cell repertoires in COVID-19 (dated by TCRdb to the early 2020s). For the study in its entirety: Samples covering the acute and convalescent phases of COVID-19 were provided by collaborators in the United States, Italy and Spain. Samples were obtained from the ongoing ImmuneRACE study (first 160 participants) and from 1,200 or so subjects provided by 6 global collaborators. A de-identified subject ID, COVID-19 status, age in years and sex were almost always included in the sample metadata. Where HLA class I and class II types were available, the types were taken from metadata supplied by the sample provider, not from assay-based typing. Subjects who had been exposed to COVID-19, were actively infected with it, or had recovered from it provided the deeply sampled blood TCRbeta repertoires that made up the dataset. The repertoires were made available in a free public database intended to serve as a resource for research on the immune response to SARS-CoV-2. The material from the prospective study consisted of cDNA or gDNA derived from T cells, B-cell-depleted T cells, or PBMCs. Study-level results and caveats: Clinical and demographic metadata were provided uncurated, with the amount varying by source and participant.

This clone was counted between two and nine times. The antigen this receptor binds is unknown. No clone much larger than this one lies a single base away; base qualities are absent. CDR1 and CDR2 were assigned from the germline V gene as MNHEY and SVGAGI. From its cysteine to its phenylalanine, the CDR3 spans 15 amino acids. Only the CDR3 DNA stays, 45 bases, in frame from base 1. Trimming costs V 6 bases and J 3 bases, and their ends lie 15 bases apart. TCRbeta CDR3 regions were amplified from genomic DNA by means of the immunoSEQ Assay, a bias-controlled multiplex PCR. The source study handled its data this way. Nucleated cell counts per sample were estimated from amplification of reference gene primers within the assay. To quantify the absolute abundance of each unique TCRbeta CDR3 rearrangement, sequence reads were collapsed and filtered. For each sample, productive Simpson clonality was calculated as the square root of Simpson's diversity index over productive rearrangements. The clones in this table, taken by TCRdb from immuneACCESS, are in-frame only. Not every clone is retained; where verified, under half of the shortfall comes from an unresolved V gene, and the cause of the rest is unknown. Clonal size and the V and J genes are those of that table, whereas D and trimming came from the DNA. For this sample there are around 250,000 clones; approximately 90% appear just once. The ten most abundant clones make up 0.87% of the sample.

Enrolling through a virtual design, the prospective study's participants ranged in age from about 18 to 89 years and lived across some 22 United States geographic areas. To assign participants to cohorts, the prospective study relied on clinical history that participants themselves reported in a screening survey and a study questionnaire. Exposed participants were defined as having been in contact with someone with a PCR-confirmed or clinician-diagnosed COVID-19 case within 2 weeks of study entry. In the prospective study, whole blood, serum and a nasopharyngeal or oropharyngeal swab were collected from each participant by mobile phlebotomists. Prospective study participants could optionally give additional blood draws and questionnaires over a roughly two-month period. Before DNA extraction, prospective study blood samples were shipped either frozen or at room temperature.

The V and J genes are TRBV6-5 and TRBJ1-5; the D gene remains uncertain. Sequencing was carried out using PBMCs or T cells enriched from blood (not recorded which). The TCR comes from a man aged 45-65 years who had been exposed to COVID-19. The DNA sequence is TGTGCCAGCAGCGAGGTTCTTAAATCCAATCAGCCCCAGCATTTT. Translation gives CASSEVLKSNQPQHF.